The TCR beta chain under discussion was sequenced for a study of blood T cell repertoires in COVID-19. Participants spanned ages roughly 18 to 90 years and resided in roughly 22 US areas. Participants' own reports of clinical history determined their cohort assignment. Data came from immunoSEQ multiplex PCR; TCRdb stores just in-frame clones and leaves some out. The data show some 240,000 clones, 65% to 85% seen once. This CDR3 comprises 14 residues. The trim removed 5 bases at V and 2 bases at J, leaving 3 bases unmatched. CDR1 is SEHNR, CDR2 FQNEAQ, per germline (reference sequence). This chain uses TRBV7-9 with TRBJ1-2; 9 bases align to TRBD1. Sequenced sample: PBMCs or T cells enriched from blood (not recorded which). The sequence was collected from a man between 45 and 60 years old who had recovered from COVID-19. The CDR3 is CASSPGQGNYGYTF. The CDR3 DNA reads TGTGCCAGCAGCCCAGGACAGGGGAACTATGGCTACACCTTC.